Presented here are 17 T cell receptor beta chains from one specimen sequenced in a study of type 1 regulatory T cells. No cognate antigen is known for these TCRs. TCRdb reprocessed the reads with MiXCR, giving one entry per CDR3 protein. This table holds about 62,000 distinct CDR3 sequences, 55% to 65% found once. The sequenced material came from cultured non-Tr1 T cells, either the whole culture or a sorted T cell fraction (not recorded which). These receptors all stem from a human donor in good health.

The chain carries TRBV18 and TRBJ2-7; D not certain. The germline CDR1 and CDR2 sequences are KGHSH and LQKENI. The CDR3 covers 12 residues. V was shortened by 2 bases and J by 4 bases, with 6 bases between the two germline ends. CDR3 loop: CASSPGQYEQYF. CDR3 bases: TGTGCCAGCTCACCAGGGCAATACGAGCAGTACTTC.

This clonotype occurred a few times. The rearrangement joins TRBV25-1 to TRBJ2-1; 10 bases are a match to TRBD2. V lost 4 bases and J lost 5; bases outside the gene matches: 8. From germline, CDR1 is MGHDK and CDR2 SYGVNS. CDR3 length: 16 residues. The DNA for the CDR3 is TGTGCCAGCAGTGGGGGGGTAGCGGGAGGTAACAATGAGCAGTTCTTC. Protein sequence: CASSGGVAGGNNEQFF.

This clonotype was counted a few times. This chain links TRBV12-3 or TRBV12-4 with TRBJ1-4, with 9 bases identical to TRBD1. After removal of 6 bases from V and 12 bases from J, the junction contained 5 bases not matched to a gene. This CDR3 region has 12 residues. The CDR3 sequence is CASSRNRGQLFF. In DNA form, the CDR3 reads TGTGCCAGCAGCCGGAACAGGGGGCAACTGTTTTTT.

This sequence joins TRBV11-2 and TRBJ2-3; perhaps D is TRBD1 or TRBD2 (5 bases each). This CDR3 has 13 residues. Germline CDR1 SGHAT, CDR2 FQNNGV. The V gene lost 1 base and the J gene lost 9 bases, with 11 bases spanning the gap. The CDR3 DNA is TGTGCCAGCAGCTTAGCCCCTCGGGACACGCAGTATTTT. It is translated as CASSLAPRDTQYF.

This clonotype was observed once. The V gene is TRBV10-3, the J gene TRBJ1-4; unclear D gene. Germline values: CDR1 ENHRY, CDR2 SYGVKD. V lost 4 bases and J lost 14, with 14 bases in between. The CDR3 consists of 12 residues. DNA for the CDR3: TGTGCCATCAGTGGGTCCGCCCGGGCCCTGTTTTTT. Residues: CAISGSARALFF.

V usage is TRBV9 and J usage is TRBJ2-3; D is unclear. From germline, CDR1 is SGDLS and CDR2 YYNGEE. V lost 0 bases, J lost 4 bases, and 6 bases lay in between. This CDR3 has 13 amino acids. CDR3 protein: CASSVDSPDTQYF. The CDR3 coding sequence is TGTGCCAGCAGCGTAGATTCCCCAGATACGCAGTATTTT.

The V call is TRBV6-1, the J call TRBJ1-2, with TRBD1 matching 10 bases. The V and J ends lost 3 bases and 8 bases, in that order; junction bases with no gene match: 9. The CDR3 extends over 15 amino acids. The germline gives CDR1 MNHNS, CDR2 SASEGT. The CDR3 DNA follows: TGTGCCAGCAGTGATCCCCGGGACAGGGGTGTGGGCTACACCTTC. It yields the protein CASSDPRDRGVGYTF.

The V gene is TRBV11-2, the J gene TRBJ1-5; 7 bases fit TRBD1. CDR1 is SGHAT and CDR2 is FQNNGV in the germline V gene. J was trimmed by 7 bases and V by 0 bases; bases with no gene match: 3. CDR3 length: 14 amino acids. The CDR3 DNA is TGTGCCAGCAGCTTAGAGGGCAGGGGGCAGCCCCAGCATTTT. Amino acid sequence: CASSLEGRGQPQHF.

This clonotype was seen a few times. The chain is built from TRBV20-1 and TRBJ2-3, with 11 bases that match TRBD2. Germline assignment: CDR1 DFQATT and CDR2 SNEGSKA (reference sequence). J was trimmed by 1 base and V by 5 bases; bases with no gene match: 8. This CDR3 has 16 residues. The CDR3 region has the DNA TGCAGTGCTTCTACCGGGACTAGCGGCCGCACAGATACGCAGTATTTT. It translates to CSASTGTSGRTDTQYF.

Only a few counts were recorded for this clonotype. The gene calls are TRBV5-1 and TRBJ2-2; the match to TRBD1 covers 8 bases. With 5 bases clipped from V and 5 bases from J, the junction kept 8 bases outside the gene matches. The CDR3 length is 15 residues. Germline V CDR1 and CDR2: SGHRS, YFSETQ. CDR3 region: CASRRQGTETGELFF. The CDR3 DNA sequence: TGCGCCAGCAGAAGACAGGGGACTGAGACCGGGGAGCTGTTTTTT.

This clonotype was counted only a few times. This chain uses TRBV7-9 with TRBJ2-5; 7 nucleotides agree with TRBD1. Unmatched junction bases numbered 2, after V lost 1 base and J lost 3 bases. CDR3 size: 14 residues. CDR1 is SEHNR, CDR2 FQNEAQ, per germline (reference sequence). CDR3 loop: CASSLGQGEETQYF. As DNA, the CDR3 is TGTGCCAGCAGCTTAGGACAGGGTGAAGAGACCCAGTACTTC.

This clonotype occurred a few times. This chain links TRBV7-2 with TRBJ2-7; D uncertain. This CDR3 comprises 11 residues. CDR1 SGHTA and CDR2 FQGNSA come from the germline V gene. V gave up 4 bases and J gave up 4 bases, with 5 bases separating them. The CDR3 loop reads CASSSAYEQYF. CDR3 nucleotide sequence: TGTGCCAGCAGCTCCGCGTACGAGCAGTACTTC.

V is TRBV27 and J is TRBJ1-5; D remains unclear. Germline V gives CDR1 MNHEY, CDR2 SMNVEV (reference sequence). This CDR3 has 18 residues. The V end lost 3 bases, the J end lost 2 bases, and 20 bases lay between the germline ends. As DNA, the CDR3 is TGTGCCAGCAGTTTCCCAATTCCTAAAAGTGGGGGCAATCAGCCCCAGCATTTT. It encodes CASSFPIPKSGGNQPQHF.

The chain couples TRBV6-5 to TRBJ2-1; 13 nucleotides match TRBD2. J gave up 7 bases and V 8 bases, and 11 bases lay outside the gene matches. The CDR3 spans 16 residues. Germline CDR1 is MNHEY and CDR2 is SVGAGI. The chain's CDR3 is CASATSGRAGSNEQFF. For the CDR3, the DNA is TGTGCCAGCGCTACTAGCGGGAGGGCCGGTTCGAATGAGCAGTTCTTC.

This clonotype was seen a single time. The J gene is TRBJ1-1, the V gene TRBV4-3; the D is unclear. The CDR3 is 15 amino acids. Trimming took off 2 bases at V and 5 bases at J, with 15 bases between the two ends. CDR1 is LGHNA, CDR2 YSLEER, per germline. This chain's CDR3 is CASSQSASRDTEAFF. CDR3 nucleotide sequence: TGCGCCAGCAGCCAAAGCGCATCGAGGGATACTGAAGCTTTCTTT.

The chain joins TRBV20-1 to TRBJ2-2, with 8 bases aligning to TRBD2. The germline V gene encodes CDR1 DFQATT and CDR2 SNEGSKA (reference sequence). The CDR3 covers 13 residues. Trimming took 8 bases from V and 5 from J; bases not matched to a gene: 7. CDR3 nucleotides: TGCAGTACACTAGCGGAACAAACCGGGGAGCTGTTTTTT. Protein: CSTLAEQTGELFF.

This clonotype has only a few counts. The V call is TRBV7-9, the J call TRBJ2-7; TRBD1 matches at 8 bases. The CDR3 is 11 residues long. In germline, CDR1 is SEHNR, CDR2 FQNEAQ (reference sequence). V trimming: 3 bases; J trimming: 9 bases; junction bases outside the gene matches: 1. The CDR3 coding sequence is TGTGCCAGCAGCTTGACAGGGGCGCAGTACTTC. As protein: CASSLTGAQYF.